The source of this TCR beta chain is a study of cytomegalovirus exposure and HLA in healthy donors. Study outcomes and limitations: Investigators reported 150 to 200 TCR beta chains as tied to cytomegalovirus.

The PCR contained 60 Vbeta and 13 Jbeta primers. Generated by immunoSEQ multiplex PCR, the TCRdb table keeps only in-frame clones and is missing some. Its table lists tens of thousands of clones. This CDR3 contains 16 residues. V gave up 4 bases and J gave up 2 bases, with 17 bases separating them. CDR1 and CDR2 (germline): SGHRS, YFSETQ. On this clone: Its antigen remains unidentified.

Sequences were obtained from PBMCs. This TCR came from a middle-aged man in good health and CMV-seropositive. The chain carries TRBV5-1 and TRBJ2-3; a possible D gene is TRBD2 (5 bases). In DNA, the CDR3 is TGCGCCAGCAGCCGGACTCCGCAGTCTACCACAGATACGCAGTATTTT. It encodes CASSRTPQSTTDTQYF.